These 19 T cell receptor beta chains share one sample of origin, sequenced in a study of T cell responses to AZD1222 COVID-19 vaccine. Clones were sequenced by immunoSEQ multiplex PCR, and TCRdb holds only the in-frame ones, with some missing. The profile covers approximately 100,000 clones, with roughly 87% appearing a single time and approximately 15% taken by the ten largest. The starting material was peripheral blood, obtained on day 0 of AZD1222 vaccination. The receptors were gathered from an adult in good health.

In this sample, this clone turned up a few times. The chain recombines TRBV7-3 with TRBJ2-2, with no clear D. The V gene's germline CDR1 is SGHTA and CDR2 FQGTGA. The V end lost 5 bases, the J end lost 3 bases, and 10 bases lay between the germline ends. This CDR3 is built from 14 residues. The CDR3 DNA follows: TGTGCCAGCAGCCCCGGGTCTCACACCGGGGAGCTGTTTTTT. It yields the protein CASSPGSHTGELFF.

The V and J genes are TRBV5-1 and TRBJ2-1; 8 nucleotides line up with TRBD1. Germline loops: CDR1 SGHRS, CDR2 YFSETQ. Germline trimming cut 1 base from V and 10 bases from J; bases unmatched to any gene: 4. The CDR3 has 13 residues. The CDR3 sequence is CASSLQGALEQFF. As DNA, the CDR3 is TGCGCCAGCAGCTTGCAGGGGGCTTTAGAGCAGTTCTTC.

The rearrangement links TRBV5-6 to TRBJ2-6, with D perhaps TRBD2 (5 bases). CDR3 size: 16 residues. Trimming shortened V by 5 bases and J by 1 base, and 13 bases separated the two germline ends. The V gene's germline CDR1 is SGHDT and CDR2 YYEEEE. The CDR3 DNA is TGTGCCAGCAGTCTGGTAGGAGGTTCTGGGGCCAACGTCCTGACTTTC. This encodes CASSLVGGSGANVLTF.

V usage is TRBV6-5 and J usage is TRBJ2-7; D gene unclear. Germline V lookup: CDR1 MNHEY, CDR2 SVGAGI. This CDR3 is 11 amino acids long. Trimming pared 6 bases from V and 3 bases from J, leaving 6 bases between. The CDR3 region is CASSRGYEQYF. The CDR3, as DNA: TGTGCCAGCAGCCGCGGCTACGAGCAGTACTTC.

The V and J genes are TRBV3-1 (or the pseudogene TRBV3-2) and TRBJ2-1, with TRBD2 identical over 8 bases. The CDR3 spans 14 residues. J lost 9 bases, V lost 3 bases, and 7 bases had no gene match. Germline CDR1 LGHDT, CDR2 YNNKEL (reference sequence). CDR3 sequence reads: CASSQGLGNVEQFF. Written as DNA, the CDR3 is TGTGCCAGCAGCCAGGGACTAGGGAATGTTGAGCAGTTCTTC.

The chain couples TRBV19 to TRBJ1-1, with D tentatively TRBD1 (5 bases). The V gene's germline CDR1 is LNHDA and CDR2 SQIVND (reference sequence). CDR3 length: 11 amino acids. V lost 8 bases and J 10 bases, leaving 14 bases between the germline ends. In DNA form, the CDR3 reads TGTGCCAGTCTTTTTGACAGTTCAGCTTTCTTT. Translated: CASLFDSSAFF.

V is TRBV2 and J is TRBJ2-7; D might be TRBD2 (6 bases). Germline CDR1 SNHLY, CDR2 FYNNEI. CDR3 size: 14 residues. The V end lost 2 bases, the J end lost 3 bases, and 11 bases lay between the germline ends. The CDR3 sequence: CASSERREGYEQYF. Written as DNA, the CDR3 is TGTGCCAGCAGTGAACGGAGGGAAGGCTACGAGCAGTACTTC.

In its sample, this clone was seen a few times. The rearrangement links TRBV7-6 to TRBJ2-7; the D call may be TRBD1 or TRBD2 (5 bases each). Trimming removed 1 base at V and 1 base at J, with 14 bases between. CDR1 and CDR2 from the germline V gene are SGHVS and FNYEAQ. The CDR3 consists of 16 residues. The CDR3 nucleotides read TGTGCCAGCAGCTTAGATGGGGCAGGAGGTTCCTACGAGCAGTACTTC. It yields the protein CASSLDGAGGSYEQYF. Full variable domain (remainder filled in from reference TRBV7-6 and TRBJ2-7): GAGVSQSPRYKVTKRGQDVALRCDPISGHVSLYWYRQALGQGPEFLTYFNYEAQQDKSGLPNDRFSAERPEGSISTLTIQRTEQRDSAMYRCASSLDGAGGSYEQYFGPGTRLTVT.

V is TRBV30 and J is TRBJ1-5; weak D call: TRBD1 (5 bases). The CDR3 has 17 residues. Germline lookup yields CDR1 GTSNPN and CDR2 SVGIG (reference sequence). With 0 bases removed from V and 0 bases from J, the gap between germline ends came to 15 bases. CDR3 bases: TGTGCCTGGAGTGTAGGCTGGACAAGTTATAGCAATCAGCCCCAGCATTTT. This gives the protein CAWSVGWTSYSNQPQHF. Filled out from reference TRBV30 and TRBJ1-5, the complete variable domain reads SQTIHQWPATLVQPVGSPLSLECTVEGTSNPNLYWYRQAAGRGLQLLFYSVGIGQISSEVPQNLSASRPQDRQFILSSKKLLLSDSGFYLCAWSVGWTSYSNQPQHFGDGTRLSIL.

This clone has a single count. The chain employs TRBV6-5 and TRBJ2-7, with a tentative D call TRBD1 (7 bases). The germline CDR1 and CDR2 sequences are MNHEY and SVGAGI. The CDR3 runs to 14 residues. V lost 8 bases and J 2 bases, leaving 16 bases between the germline ends. In DNA, the CDR3 is TGTGCCAGCGCGGGACAGTCCGCCCCCTACGAGCAGTACTTC. This encodes CASAGQSAPYEQYF.

This rearrangement joins TRBV7-9 to TRBJ2-7; D is unresolved. CDR1 and CDR2 (germline): SEHNR, FQNEAQ (reference sequence). V lost 5 bases, J lost 2 bases, and 13 bases lay in between. This CDR3 contains 14 residues. This CDR3 reads CASSPREKAYEQYF. Written as DNA, the CDR3 is TGTGCCAGCAGCCCACGAGAGAAGGCCTACGAGCAGTACTTC.

In the case of this clone: Sequence at one end of the junction differs from germline and may be a read error. The chain uses TRBV19 and TRBJ1-5; perhaps TRBD1 as D (6 bases). The CDR3 has 17 amino acids. Germline-derived CDR1 and CDR2 are LNHDA and SQIVND (reference sequence). Here the CDR3 DNA reads TGTGCTAGTACGGTCACAGGGATGTCCCTAGCGGATCAGCCCCAGCATTTT. It codes for CASTVTGMSLADQPQHF.

V and J are TRBV9 and TRBJ1-5; D gene unclear. The CDR3 contains 14 residues. Germline V gene sequence: CDR1 SGDLS, CDR2 YYNGEE. V was clipped by 3 bases and J by 6 bases, with 13 bases between them. The CDR3 bases are TGTGCCAGCAGCGCGAACTCCGTGGGTCAGCCCCAGCATTTT. Its protein product is CASSANSVGQPQHF.

The rearrangement links TRBV3-1 (or the pseudogene TRBV3-2) to TRBJ2-2; perhaps TRBD2 as D (6 bases). Trimming took 5 bases from V and 4 from J, leaving 14 bases between them. Per the germline V gene, CDR1 is LGHDT and CDR2 is YNNKEL (reference sequence). The CDR3 is 15 amino acids. In DNA, the CDR3 is TGTGCCAGCAGCTTAGTGGAGGGATCCACCGGGGAGCTGTTTTTT. It codes for CASSLVEGSTGELFF.

This clone came up once. The J gene is TRBJ1-1, the V gene TRBV14; the match to TRBD1 covers 8 bases. Germline V lookup: CDR1 SGHDN, CDR2 FVKESK. With V trimmed by 0 bases and J by 0 bases, 9 bases remained unmatched. The CDR3 sequence is 18 residues long. The CDR3 DNA reads TGTGCCAGCAGCCAAGATAGGATCGGACAGGGACTGAACACTGAAGCTTTCTTT. Translation: CASSQDRIGQGLNTEAFF.

CDR3 in amino acids: CASSNRAAYNSPLHF. In DNA form, the CDR3 reads TGTGCCAGTAGTAACAGGGCGGCCTATAATTCACCCCTCCACTTT. This chain connects TRBV19 to TRBJ1-6; D is perhaps TRBD1 (6 bases). Trimming took off 4 bases at V and 2 bases at J, with 9 bases between the two ends. The CDR3 has 15 residues. The germline V gene encodes CDR1 LNHDA and CDR2 SQIVND (reference sequence).

The chain joins TRBV5-1 to TRBJ1-2, with TRBD1 matching over 7 bases. This CDR3 has 17 amino acids. V lost 3 bases to trimming and J lost 0 bases; unmatched junction nucleotides: 11. Germline values: CDR1 SGHRS, CDR2 YFSETQ. CDR3 DNA: TGCGCCAGCAGCTCCCGCGGGACAGTTCGAGCTAACTATGGCTACACCTTC. Its protein is CASSSRGTVRANYGYTF.

V gene TRBV19 combines with J gene TRBJ1-2; possible D gene TRBD1, 5 bases. Germline V gene lookup returns CDR1 LNHDA and CDR2 SQIVND (reference sequence). The CDR3 is made up of 16 amino acids. The germline V and J ends were trimmed by 9 bases and 2 bases, with 22 bases remaining between them. CDR3 DNA: TGTGCCAGCCAGAGCCCCGGGAGATCAGGGAACTATGGCTACACCTTC. Translated: CASQSPGRSGNYGYTF.

This clone was found once. The J gene is TRBJ2-3, the V gene TRBV11-2; 9 bases are shared with TRBD1. V was clipped by 1 base and J by 4 bases; unmatched bases: 3. Germline V gene lookup returns CDR1 SGHAT and CDR2 FQNNGV. The CDR3 contains 15 residues. CDR3 DNA: TGTGCCAGCAGCTTAGTAACAGGGGGCGCAGATACGCAGTATTTT. Encoded protein: CASSLVTGGADTQYF.